One and the same sample provided the 18 T cell receptor beta chains below, sequenced in a study of OX40 agonist ivuxolimab in advanced cancers. Profiling relied on immunoSEQ multiplex PCR, and the TCRdb table lists in-frame clones only, not all of them. The sample has tens of thousands of clones; roughly 87% are singletons. The material was CD4+ or CD8+ T cells sorted from blood, obtained in a trial of the OX40 agonist ivuxolimab. The receptors shown here come from an adult with an advanced solid tumor such as melanoma, head and neck, liver or kidney cancer.

The chain links TRBV7-9 to TRBJ2-7; the D gene is possibly TRBD1 (6 bases). There are 13 residues in the CDR3. Germline V gene data show CDR1 as SEHNR and CDR2 as FQNEAQ (reference sequence). Trimming removed 4 bases at V and 3 bases at J, with 10 bases between. Written as DNA, the CDR3 is TGTGCCAGCAGCTCAGGACAGAACTACGAGCAGTACTTC. Protein product: CASSSGQNYEQYF.

The chain employs TRBV6-5 and TRBJ2-5; 7 positions match TRBD1. CDR3 length equals 14 residues. CDR1 is MNHEY, CDR2 SVGAGI, per germline. The V segment lost 6 bases and the J segment 2 bases; nucleotides outside the gene matches: 6. In DNA, the CDR3 is TGTGCCAGCAGGGGGACAGCCTCTCAAGAGACCCAGTACTTC. Its translation is CASRGTASQETQYF.

The V and J genes are TRBV14 and TRBJ2-7, with a possible D match to TRBD1 (6 bases). V was pared by 6 bases and J by 1 base, with 13 bases between. CDR1 is SGHDN and CDR2 is FVKESK in the germline V gene. The CDR3 loop spans 14 amino acids. The CDR3 sequence: CASRRTDSSYEQYF. As DNA, the CDR3 is TGTGCCAGCAGAAGGACAGATTCTTCCTACGAGCAGTACTTC.

V usage is TRBV19 and J usage is TRBJ2-2; 9 bases line up with TRBD1. CDR3 length: 14 amino acids. Trimming removed 10 bases from V and 4 bases from J; junction bases left unmatched: 7. Germline V lookup: CDR1 LNHDA, CDR2 SQIVND (reference sequence). The DNA of the CDR3 is TGTGCCACGGGACAGGGCTCGACCACCGGGGAGCTGTTTTTT. Translated: CATGQGSTTGELFF.

The genes are TRBV19 and TRBJ1-5; D uncertain. V dropped 4 bases and J dropped 7 bases, with 11 bases sitting between them. The germline V gene encodes CDR1 LNHDA and CDR2 SQIVND (reference sequence). This CDR3 spans 13 amino acids. The CDR3 spells CASSTKGVQPQHF. The DNA of the CDR3 is TGTGCCAGTAGTACAAAGGGCGTCCAGCCCCAGCATTTT. Full variable domain (remainder filled in from reference TRBV19 and TRBJ1-5): DGGITQSPKYLFRKEGQNVTLSCEQNLNHDAMYWYRQDPGQGLRLIYYSQIVNDFQKGDIAEGYSVSREKKESFPLTVTSAQKNPTAFYLCASSTKGVQPQHFGDGTRLSIL.

This clone was counted a single time. This chain links TRBV19 with TRBJ2-1, with no clear D. Germline V gives CDR1 LNHDA, CDR2 SQIVND (reference sequence). V was pared by 5 bases and J by 0 bases, with 8 bases between. The CDR3 loop spans 14 amino acids. The CDR3 nucleotides read TGTGCCAGTAGTTGGGGTAGCTCCTACAATGAGCAGTTCTTC. Protein: CASSWGSSYNEQFF.

The genes are TRBV19 and TRBJ1-5, with 7 bases lining up with TRBD1. Germline-derived CDR1 and CDR2 are LNHDA and SQIVND (reference sequence). The junction had 2 bases not matched to a gene; V was cut back by 6 bases and J by 0 bases. There are 14 residues in the CDR3. The CDR3 nucleotides are TGTGCCAGTAGGGACAGGTATAGCAATCAGCCCCAGCATTTT. Its protein product is CASRDRYSNQPQHF.

The genes are TRBV14 and TRBJ2-7; D uncertain. CDR1 is SGHDN and CDR2 is FVKESK in the germline V gene. V was shortened by 1 base and J by 1 base, with 8 bases between the two germline ends. The CDR3 spans 14 residues. The DNA of the CDR3 is TGTGCCAGCAGCCAAGGTCTCAGGTCCTACGAGCAGTACTTC. This sequence encodes CASSQGLRSYEQYF.

This clone was counted a few times. The chain couples TRBV27 to TRBJ1-6; 7 bases agree with TRBD1. The CDR3 is 14 amino acids. The germline gives CDR1 MNHEY, CDR2 SMNVEV (reference sequence). V trimming: 3 bases; J trimming: 11 bases; junction bases outside the gene matches: 7. In DNA, the CDR3 is TGTGCCAGCAGTTTGGGGGACAGTCGGACACCCCTCCACTTT. As protein: CASSLGDSRTPLHF.

V and J are TRBV19 and TRBJ1-1; D is uncertain. Germline CDR1 reads LNHDA; CDR2 reads SQIVND (reference sequence). Trimming stripped 7 bases from V and 4 bases from J, with 10 bases between. This CDR3 has 12 amino acids. The CDR3 DNA follows: TGTGCCAGTACTCTGGGGAGCACTGAAGCTTTCTTT. It yields the protein CASTLGSTEAFF.

The CDR3 is CASSVEGSTLRGYTF. The CDR3 DNA reads as TGTGCCAGCAGCGTAGAGGGTTCTACCCTGAGAGGCTACACCTTC. The rearrangement joins TRBV9 to TRBJ1-2; D remains unclear. Trimming took off 0 bases at V and 8 bases at J, with 17 bases between the two ends. The CDR3 is 15 amino acids. Germline lookup yields CDR1 SGDLS and CDR2 YYNGEE.

The V call is TRBV7-9, the J call TRBJ1-5; D is undetermined. The CDR3 totals 12 residues. Germline CDR1 and CDR2: SEHNR and FQNEAQ (reference sequence). Trimming cost V 5 bases and J 6 bases, with 8 bases left between them. CDR3 residues: CASSPGGQPQHF. Written as DNA, the CDR3 is TGTGCCAGCAGCCCCGGCGGTCAGCCCCAGCATTTT.

The gene calls are TRBV9 and TRBJ1-6; 7 bases match TRBD1. The V and J ends lost 3 bases and 5 bases, in that order; junction bases with no gene match: 5. This CDR3 is 15 amino acids long. Looked up from germline, CDR1 is SGDLS and CDR2 is YYNGEE. DNA for the CDR3: TGTGCCAGCAGCGAAGGGGGCGGGGATAATTCACCCCTCCACTTT. This encodes CASSEGGGDNSPLHF.

The rearrangement joins TRBV29-1 to TRBJ2-7, with 8 bases aligning to TRBD1. The germline V gene encodes CDR1 SQVTM and CDR2 ANQGSEA. This CDR3 has 14 residues. Losses at the gene ends were 0 bases for V and 7 bases for J; bases not matched to a gene: 8. Here the CDR3 reads CSVEDWQGAGEQYF. CDR3 nucleotides: TGCAGCGTTGAAGATTGGCAGGGGGCAGGAGAGCAGTACTTC.

This clone was seen only a few times. The chain is built from TRBV7-2 and TRBJ1-5; D not certain. In germline, CDR1 is SGHTA, CDR2 FQGNSA. CDR3 length equals 15 residues. V was shortened by 4 bases and J by 4 bases, with 14 bases between the two germline ends. CDR3 in amino acids: CASSYTLGWNQPQHF. DNA for the CDR3: TGTGCCAGCAGCTATACTCTGGGGTGGAATCAGCCCCAGCATTTT. The complete variable domain, with remaining parts taken from reference TRBV7-2 and TRBJ1-5, reads GAGVSQSPSNKVTEKGKDVELRCDPISGHTALYWYRQSLGQGLEFLIYFQGNSAPDKSGLPSDRFSAERTGGSVSTLTIQRTQQEDSAVYLCASSYTLGWNQPQHFGDGTRLSIL.

The chain employs TRBV7-9 and TRBJ2-1, with 9 bases aligning to TRBD2. Trimming cost V 5 bases and J 8 bases; bases outside gene matches: 10. The CDR3 is 15 residues long. Germline V gene data show CDR1 as SEHNR and CDR2 as FQNEAQ (reference sequence). CDR3 nucleotides: TGTGCCAGCAGCCCGGGTCTAGCGGGGATTTATGAGCAGTTCTTC. As protein: CASSPGLAGIYEQFF.

This clone is medium-sized (0.01 to 0.1%) by share. The chain combines TRBV5-6 with TRBJ2-5; D call uncertain. The V gene's germline CDR1 is SGHDT and CDR2 YYEEEE. V was pared by 0 bases and J by 5 bases, with 11 bases between. This CDR3 comprises 14 residues. CDR3 region: CASSLAVDFETQYF. The CDR3 bases are TGTGCCAGCAGCTTGGCAGTTGATTTTGAGACCCAGTACTTC.

V is TRBV27 and J is TRBJ2-7, with D possibly TRBD2 on 7 matching bases. This CDR3 has 14 amino acids. The V end was cut by 8 bases, the J end by 0 bases, with 14 bases between. Germline CDR1 MNHEY, CDR2 SMNVEV (reference sequence). CDR3 in amino acids: CASGEGGPSYEQYF. The CDR3 DNA sequence: TGTGCCAGCGGGGAGGGGGGCCCCTCCTACGAGCAGTACTTC.